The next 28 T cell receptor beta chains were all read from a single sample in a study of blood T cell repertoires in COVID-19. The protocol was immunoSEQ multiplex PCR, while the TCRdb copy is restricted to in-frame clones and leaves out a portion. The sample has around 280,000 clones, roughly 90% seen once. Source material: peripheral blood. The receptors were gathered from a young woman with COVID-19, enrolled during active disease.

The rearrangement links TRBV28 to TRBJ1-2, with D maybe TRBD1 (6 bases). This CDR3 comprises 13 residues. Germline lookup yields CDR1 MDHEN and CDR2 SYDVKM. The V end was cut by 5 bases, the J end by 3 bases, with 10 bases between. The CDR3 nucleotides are TGTGCCAGCAGTCTGGACAGTTACTATGGCTACACCTTC. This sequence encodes CASSLDSYYGYTF.

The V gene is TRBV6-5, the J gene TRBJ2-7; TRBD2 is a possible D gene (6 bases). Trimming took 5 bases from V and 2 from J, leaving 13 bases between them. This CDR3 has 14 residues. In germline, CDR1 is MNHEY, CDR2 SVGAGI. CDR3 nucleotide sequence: TGTGCCAGCAGTCCACCCGGAGGGACCTACGAGCAGTACTTC. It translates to CASSPPGGTYEQYF.

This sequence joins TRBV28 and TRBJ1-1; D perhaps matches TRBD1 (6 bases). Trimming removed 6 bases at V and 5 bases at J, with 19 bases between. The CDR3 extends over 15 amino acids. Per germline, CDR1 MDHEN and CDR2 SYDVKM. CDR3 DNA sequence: TGTGCCAGCAGGTTCTTGGGACACCCCGGAACTGAAGCTTTCTTT. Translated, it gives CASRFLGHPGTEAFF.

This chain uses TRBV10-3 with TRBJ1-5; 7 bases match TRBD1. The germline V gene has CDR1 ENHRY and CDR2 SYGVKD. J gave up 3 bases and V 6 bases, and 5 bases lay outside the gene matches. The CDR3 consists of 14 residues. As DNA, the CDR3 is TGTGCCATCAGGTCAGGGGGTGACAATCAGCCCCAGCATTTT. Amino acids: CAIRSGGDNQPQHF.

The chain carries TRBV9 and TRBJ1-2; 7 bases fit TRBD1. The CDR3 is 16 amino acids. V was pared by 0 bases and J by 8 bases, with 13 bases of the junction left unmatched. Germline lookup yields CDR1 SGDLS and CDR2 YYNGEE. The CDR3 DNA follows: TGTGCCAGCAGCGTAGGCCCCTTTACGACAGGGTCAGGCTACACCTTC. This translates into CASSVGPFTTGSGYTF.

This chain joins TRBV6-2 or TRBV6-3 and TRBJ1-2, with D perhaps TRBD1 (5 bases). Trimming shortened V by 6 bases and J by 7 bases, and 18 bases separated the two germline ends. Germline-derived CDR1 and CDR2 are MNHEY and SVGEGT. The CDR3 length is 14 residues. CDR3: CASSSGDSRIGYTF. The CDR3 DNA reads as TGTGCCAGCAGCTCTGGCGACAGCAGAATTGGCTACACCTTC.

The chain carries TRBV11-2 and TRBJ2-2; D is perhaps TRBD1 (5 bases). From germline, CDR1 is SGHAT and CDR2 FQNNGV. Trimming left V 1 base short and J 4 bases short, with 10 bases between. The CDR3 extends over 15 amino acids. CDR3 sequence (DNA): TGTGCCAGCAGCTTAGTAGGGCAGGGCACCGGGGAGCTGTTTTTT. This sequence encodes CASSLVGQGTGELFF.

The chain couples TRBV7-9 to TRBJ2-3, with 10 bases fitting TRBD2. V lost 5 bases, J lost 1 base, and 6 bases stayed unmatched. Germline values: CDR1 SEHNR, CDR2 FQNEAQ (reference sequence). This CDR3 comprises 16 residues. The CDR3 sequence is CASSPLAGEGTDTQYF. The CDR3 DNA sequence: TGTGCCAGCAGCCCCCTAGCGGGAGAGGGCACAGATACGCAGTATTTT.

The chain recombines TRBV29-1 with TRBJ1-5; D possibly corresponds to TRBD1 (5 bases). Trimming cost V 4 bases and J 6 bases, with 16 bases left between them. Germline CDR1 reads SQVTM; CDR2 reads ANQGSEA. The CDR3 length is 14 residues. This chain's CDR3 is CSVVIAGRGQPQHF. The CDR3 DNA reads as TGCAGCGTTGTTATTGCCGGGAGGGGTCAGCCCCAGCATTTT.

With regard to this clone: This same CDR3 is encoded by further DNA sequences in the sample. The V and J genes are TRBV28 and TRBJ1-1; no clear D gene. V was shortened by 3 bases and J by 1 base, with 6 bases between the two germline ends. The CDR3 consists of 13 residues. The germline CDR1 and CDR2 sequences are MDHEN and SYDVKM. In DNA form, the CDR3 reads TGTGCCAGCAGTTTGGGCAGGAACACTGAAGCTTTCTTT. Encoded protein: CASSLGRNTEAFF.

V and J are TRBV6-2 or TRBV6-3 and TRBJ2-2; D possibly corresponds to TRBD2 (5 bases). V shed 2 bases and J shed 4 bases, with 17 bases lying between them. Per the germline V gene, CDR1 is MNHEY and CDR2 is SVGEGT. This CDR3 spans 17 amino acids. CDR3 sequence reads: CASSYEGSSVFTGELFF. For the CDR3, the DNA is TGTGCCAGCAGTTACGAGGGAAGTAGCGTCTTCACCGGGGAGCTGTTTTTT.

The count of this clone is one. CDR3 residues: CASSRGTFQETQYF. The CDR3, as DNA: TGTGCCAGCAGTAGAGGGACTTTTCAAGAGACCCAGTACTTC. This sequence joins TRBV6-5 and TRBJ2-5; possibly TRBD2 for D (6 bases). Germline V gives CDR1 MNHEY, CDR2 SVGAGI. The CDR3 is 14 amino acids. V lost 5 bases and J lost 2, with 12 bases in between.

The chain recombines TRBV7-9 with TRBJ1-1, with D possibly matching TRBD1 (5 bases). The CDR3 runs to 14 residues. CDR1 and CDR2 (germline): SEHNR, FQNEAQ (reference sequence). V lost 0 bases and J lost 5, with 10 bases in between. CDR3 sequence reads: CASSLAGVRTEAFF. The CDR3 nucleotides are TGTGCCAGCAGCTTAGCAGGGGTGAGGACTGAAGCTTTCTTT.

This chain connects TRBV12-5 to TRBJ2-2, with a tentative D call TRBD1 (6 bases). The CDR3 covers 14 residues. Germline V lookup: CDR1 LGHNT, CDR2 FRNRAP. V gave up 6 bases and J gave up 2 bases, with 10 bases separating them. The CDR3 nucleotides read TGTGCTAGTGGCAGGGGTAGAAACACCGGGGAGCTGTTTTTT. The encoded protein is CASGRGRNTGELFF. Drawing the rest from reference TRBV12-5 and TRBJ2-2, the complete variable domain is DARVTQTPRHKVTEMGQEVTMRCQPILGHNTVFWYRQTMMQGLELLAYFRNRAPLDDSGMPKDRFSAEMPDATLATLKIQPSEPRDSAVYFCASGRGRNTGELFFGEGSRLTVL.

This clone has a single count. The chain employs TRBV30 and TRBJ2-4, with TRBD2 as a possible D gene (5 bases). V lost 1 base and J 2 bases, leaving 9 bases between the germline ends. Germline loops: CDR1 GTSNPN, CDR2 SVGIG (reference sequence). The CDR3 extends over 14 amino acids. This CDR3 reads CAWSGGSTKNIQYF. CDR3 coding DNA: TGTGCCTGGAGTGGAGGGAGCACCAAAAACATTCAGTACTTC.

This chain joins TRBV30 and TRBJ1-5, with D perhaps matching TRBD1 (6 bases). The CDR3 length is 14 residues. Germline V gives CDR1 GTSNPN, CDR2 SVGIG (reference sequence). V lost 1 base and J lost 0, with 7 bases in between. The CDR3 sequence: CAWSAGVSNQPQHF. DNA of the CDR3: TGTGCCTGGAGTGCAGGGGTTAGCAATCAGCCCCAGCATTTT.

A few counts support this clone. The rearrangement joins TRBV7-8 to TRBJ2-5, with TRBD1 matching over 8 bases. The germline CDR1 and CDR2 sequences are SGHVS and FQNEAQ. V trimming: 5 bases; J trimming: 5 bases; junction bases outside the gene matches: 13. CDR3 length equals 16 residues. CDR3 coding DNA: TGTGCCAGCAGCAACGGGACAGGAAGTTCCTGGGAGACCCAGTACTTC. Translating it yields CASSNGTGSSWETQYF.

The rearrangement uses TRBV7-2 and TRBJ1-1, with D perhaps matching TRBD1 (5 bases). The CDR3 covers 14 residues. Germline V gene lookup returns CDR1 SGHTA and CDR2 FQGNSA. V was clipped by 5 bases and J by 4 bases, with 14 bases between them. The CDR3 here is CASSLSKGFTEAFF. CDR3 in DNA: TGTGCCAGCAGCCTATCGAAGGGGTTCACTGAAGCTTTCTTT.

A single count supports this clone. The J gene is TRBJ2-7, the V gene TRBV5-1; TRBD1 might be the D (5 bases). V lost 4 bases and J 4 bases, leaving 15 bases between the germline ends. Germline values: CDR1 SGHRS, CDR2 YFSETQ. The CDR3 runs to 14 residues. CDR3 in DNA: TGCGCCAGCAGCACGCAGACAGCCTCTTACGAGCAGTACTTC. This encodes CASSTQTASYEQYF.

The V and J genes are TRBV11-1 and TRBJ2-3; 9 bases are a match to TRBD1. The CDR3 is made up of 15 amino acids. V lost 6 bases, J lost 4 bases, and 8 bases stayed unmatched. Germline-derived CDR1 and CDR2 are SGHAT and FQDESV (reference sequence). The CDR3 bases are TGTGCCAGCAGAGCGGGGACAGGGATTTCAGATACGCAGTATTTT. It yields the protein CASRAGTGISDTQYF.

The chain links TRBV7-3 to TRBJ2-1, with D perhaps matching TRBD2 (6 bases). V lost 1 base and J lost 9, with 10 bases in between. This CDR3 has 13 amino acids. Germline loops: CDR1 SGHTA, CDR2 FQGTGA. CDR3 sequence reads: CASSLSTSSEQFF. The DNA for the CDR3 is TGTGCCAGCAGCTTAAGCACTAGCAGTGAGCAGTTCTTC.

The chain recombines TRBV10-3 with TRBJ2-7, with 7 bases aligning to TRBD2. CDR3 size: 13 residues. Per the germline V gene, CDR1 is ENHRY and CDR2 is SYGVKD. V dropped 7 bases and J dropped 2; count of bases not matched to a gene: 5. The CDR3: CAITASGTYEQYF. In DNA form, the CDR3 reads TGTGCCATCACGGCTAGCGGTACCTACGAGCAGTACTTC.

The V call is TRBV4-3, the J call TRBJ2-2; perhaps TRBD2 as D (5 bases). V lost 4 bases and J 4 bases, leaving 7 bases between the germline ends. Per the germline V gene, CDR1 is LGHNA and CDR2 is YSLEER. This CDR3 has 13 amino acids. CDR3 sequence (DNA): TGCGCCAGCAGCCCTACTAGCACCGGGGAGCTGTTTTTT. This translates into CASSPTSTGELFF.

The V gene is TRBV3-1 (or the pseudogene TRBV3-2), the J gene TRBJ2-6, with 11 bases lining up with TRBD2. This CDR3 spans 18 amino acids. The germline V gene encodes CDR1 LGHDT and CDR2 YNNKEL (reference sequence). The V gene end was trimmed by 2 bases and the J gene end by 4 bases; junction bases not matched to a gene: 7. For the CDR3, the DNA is TGTGCCAGCAGCCAACGCCTAGCGGGAGGTTCAGGGGCCAACGTCCTGACTTTC. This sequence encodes CASSQRLAGGSGANVLTF.

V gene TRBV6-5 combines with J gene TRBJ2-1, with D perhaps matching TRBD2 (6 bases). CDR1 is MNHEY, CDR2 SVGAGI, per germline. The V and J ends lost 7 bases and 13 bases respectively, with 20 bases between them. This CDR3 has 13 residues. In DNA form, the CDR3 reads TGTGCCAGCACCCTCAACCGGGGAGGAAGTCAGTTCTTC. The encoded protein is CASTLNRGGSQFF.

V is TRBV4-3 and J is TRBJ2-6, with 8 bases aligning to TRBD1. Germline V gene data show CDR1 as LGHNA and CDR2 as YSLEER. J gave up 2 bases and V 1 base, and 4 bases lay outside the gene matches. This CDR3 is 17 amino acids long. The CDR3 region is CASSQAGQGAGANVLTF. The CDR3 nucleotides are TGCGCCAGCAGCCAAGCAGGACAGGGTGCTGGGGCCAACGTCCTGACTTTC.

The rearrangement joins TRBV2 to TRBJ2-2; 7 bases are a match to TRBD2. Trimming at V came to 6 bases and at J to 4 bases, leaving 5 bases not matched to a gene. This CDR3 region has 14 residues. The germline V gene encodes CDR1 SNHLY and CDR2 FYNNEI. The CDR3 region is CASSGEGGTGELFF. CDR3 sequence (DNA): TGTGCCAGCAGCGGGGAGGGAGGCACCGGGGAGCTGTTTTTT.

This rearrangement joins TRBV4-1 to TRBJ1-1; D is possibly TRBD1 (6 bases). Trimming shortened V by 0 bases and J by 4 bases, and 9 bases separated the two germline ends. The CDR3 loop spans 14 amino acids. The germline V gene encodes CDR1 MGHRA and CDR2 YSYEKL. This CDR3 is CASSQDGGSTEAFF. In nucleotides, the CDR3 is TGCGCCAGCAGCCAAGATGGGGGCAGCACTGAAGCTTTCTTT.